These 20 T cell receptor beta chains were sequenced from one sample in a study of metastatic and nonmetastatic thyroid tumors (dated by TCRdb to about 2020). Before undergoing thyroid surgery, none of the patients had been given any kind of treatment. The library was prepared using PCR. Sequencing instrument: Illumina HiSeq 4000. The raw public data were reprocessed by TCRdb itself: fastp quality trimming at Q25, MiXCR clonotype calling, in-frame beta chains only. The sample has some 31,000 clones on record, approximately 7% of them singletons. The leading ten clones occupy approximately 40% of the sample. Sequenced input: blood. The receptors come from a female donor with papillary thyroid cancer or a benign thyroid nodule (not recorded which). Some clones in this sample may be carry-over from other donors' samples.

In this sample, this clone turned up many times. The chain employs TRBV4-3 and TRBJ1-2, with a tentative D call TRBD1 (5 bases). Looked up from germline, CDR1 is LGHNA and CDR2 is YSLEER. Between the trimmed V and J ends, which lost 1 base and 4 bases, there was a span of 16 bases. This CDR3 is built from 16 residues. The CDR3 DNA reads as TGCGCCAGCAGCCAAGGGGGGGTTCTAAGAGGCTATGGCTACACCTTC. Amino acids: CASSQGGVLRGYGYTF.

The table lists this clone with many counts. The chain combines TRBV14 with TRBJ2-5; TRBD2 matches at 10 bases. V was pared by 0 bases and J by 3 bases, with 10 bases of the junction left unmatched. The CDR3 length is 18 residues. Germline V gene lookup returns CDR1 SGHDN and CDR2 FVKESK. CDR3 amino acids: CASSQDVVGLAREETQYF. As DNA, the CDR3 is TGTGCCAGCAGCCAAGATGTGGTGGGACTAGCGAGGGAAGAGACCCAGTACTTC. Full variable domain (missing parts from reference TRBV14 and TRBJ2-5): EAGVTQFPSHSVIEKGQTVTLRCDPISGHDNLYWYRRVMGKEIKFLLHFVKESKQDESGMPNNRFLAERTGGTYSTLKVQPAELEDSGVYFCASSQDVVGLAREETQYFGPGTRLLVL.

This clone was recorded at least ten times. This chain uses TRBV11-1 with TRBJ1-4; no reliable D call. Between the trimmed V and J ends, which lost 3 bases and 5 bases, there was a span of 25 bases. Germline V lookup: CDR1 SGHAT, CDR2 FQDESV (reference sequence). This CDR3 region has 19 residues. CDR3 coding DNA: TGTGCCAGCAGCTTTGACGGTGGACTCTTCTCAATCCTGAATGAAAAACTGTTTTTT. Translated, it gives CASSFDGGLFSILNEKLFF.

This clone was picked up many times. V and J are TRBV7-9 and TRBJ2-1; D may be TRBD2 (6 bases). From germline, CDR1 is SEHNR and CDR2 FQNEAQ (reference sequence). Trimming left V 2 bases short and J 10 bases short, with 9 bases between. CDR3 size: 12 residues. CDR3 nucleotide sequence: TGTGCCAGCAGCTTACGGGGGAAGGAGCAGTTCTTC. Amino acid sequence: CASSLRGKEQFF.

This clone came up many times. The chain recombines TRBV11-2 with TRBJ2-1, with D possibly TRBD2 on 5 matching bases. This CDR3 region has 15 residues. V gave up 0 bases and J gave up 0 bases, with 6 bases separating them. Per the germline V gene, CDR1 is SGHAT and CDR2 is FQNNGV. The CDR3 nucleotides read TGTGCCAGCAGCTTAGAGACTAACTCCTACAATGAGCAGTTCTTC. This sequence encodes CASSLETNSYNEQFF.

Regarding this clone: The CDR3 does not close with the conserved phenylalanine or tryptophan, likely indicating a read error. The chain combines TRBV2 with TRBJ1-2, with D hard to call. The CDR3 runs 12 residues. The germline CDR1 and CDR2 sequences are SNHLY and FYNNEI. The CDR3 nucleotides are TGTGCCAACAGTCGACCCGGTCGGGGCTACACCATC. Translated: CANSRPGRGYTI.

This clone was recorded at least ten times. The rearrangement uses TRBV6-6 and TRBJ1-2, with a possible D match to TRBD1 (6 bases). The CDR3 runs to 15 residues. V was pared by 2 bases and J by 4 bases, with 14 bases between. CDR1 and CDR2 (germline): MNHNY, SVGAGI (reference sequence). CDR3 amino acids: CASSYERTGPYGYTF. The CDR3 DNA is TGTGCCAGCAGTTACGAGCGCACAGGGCCCTATGGCTACACCTTC.

About this clone itself: A read error may explain this, as a much larger clone is one base away. Other DNA sequences within the sample encode an identical CDR3. The chain recombines TRBV5-8 with TRBJ1-2; D is ambiguous. The germline CDR1 and CDR2 sequences are SGHTS and YDEGEE. CDR3 length: 15 amino acids. CDR3 sequence: CASSVVKGNYGGYTF. CDR3 in DNA: TGTGCTAGCAGCGTGGTGAAGGGAAATTATGGTGGCTACACCTTC.

With regard to this clone: Since a much larger clone is just one base distant, this may be a read error. The genes are TRBV7-6 and TRBJ2-3; the match to TRBD2 covers 9 bases. The V gene end was trimmed by 2 bases and the J gene end by 8 bases; junction bases not matched to a gene: 8. CDR3 length equals 15 residues. The germline gives CDR1 SGHVS, CDR2 FNYEAQ. The CDR3 loop is CASSLLAGAGGTQYF. Here the CDR3 DNA reads TGTGCCAGCAGCTTATTAGCGGGAGCCGGAGGTACGCAGTATTTT. The full variable domain, with the rest looked up from reference TRBV7-6 and TRBJ2-3, is GAGVSQSPRYKVTKRGQDVALRCDPISGHVSLYWYRQALGQGPEFLTYFNYEAQQDKSGLPNDRFSAERPEGSISTLTIQRTEQRDSAMYRCASSLLAGAGGTQYFGPGTRLTVL.

This clone occurred many times. V is TRBV7-8 and J is TRBJ1-2; 9 nucleotides align to TRBD1. This CDR3 region has 15 residues. The V segment lost 3 bases and the J segment 7 bases; nucleotides outside the gene matches: 9. Per germline, CDR1 SGHVS and CDR2 FQNEAQ. The CDR3 here is CASSFGQGTTSGYTF. CDR3 DNA sequence: TGTGCCAGCAGCTTTGGACAGGGGACGACTTCTGGCTACACCTTC.

This clone was seen at least ten times. The sample carries other DNA sequences with the same CDR3. The J gene is TRBJ2-2, the V gene TRBV5-6; maybe TRBD2 (6 bases). V shed 1 base and J shed 2 bases, with 12 bases lying between them. Germline CDR1 and CDR2: SGHDT and YYEEEE. There are 16 residues in the CDR3. For the CDR3, the DNA is TGTGCCAGCAGCTTGTTTGGGGGGTCTAACACCGGGGAGCTGTTTTTT. This codes for CASSLFGGSNTGELFF. The variable domain in full, completed from reference TRBV5-6 and TRBJ2-2, reads DAGVTQSPTHLIKTRGQQVTLRCSPKSGHDTVSWYQQALGQGPQFIFQYYEEEERQRGNFPDRFSGHQFPNYSSELNVNALLLGDSALYLCASSLFGGSNTGELFFGEGSRLTVL.

This clone has a count of ten or more. The chain combines TRBV3-1 with TRBJ2-5; D is uncertain. This CDR3 spans 14 amino acids. The V gene lost 0 bases and the J gene lost 12 bases, with 17 bases spanning the gap. The germline gives CDR1 LGHDT, CDR2 YNNKEL (reference sequence). As DNA, the CDR3 is TGTGCCAGCAGCCAAGAGAGCCAAGCGTGGGATGAGTACTTC. This sequence encodes CASSQESQAWDEYF.

This clone was counted at least ten times. The sample holds other DNA sequences that translate to the same CDR3. For the CDR3, the DNA is TGCAGTGCTGGGGGGGAGCAGGCCAATCAGCCCCAGCATTTT. Amino acids: CSAGGEQANQPQHF. The genes are TRBV20-1 and TRBJ1-5; maybe TRBD1 (5 bases). The CDR3 covers 14 residues. V gave up 5 bases and J gave up 3 bases, with 14 bases separating them. Germline CDR1 reads DFQATT; CDR2 reads SNEGSKA (reference sequence).

In this sample, this clone turned up many times. This may come from a read error, since a much larger clone is one base off. Other DNA sequences in the sample encode the same CDR3. The chain recombines TRBV19 with TRBJ2-6; D is undetermined. Germline loops: CDR1 LNHDA, CDR2 SQIVND (reference sequence). Trimming shortened V by 1 base and J by 4 bases, and 8 bases separated the two germline ends. The CDR3 covers 15 residues. CDR3 bases: TGTGCCAGTAGTATAGGGCCCCCGGGGGCCAACGTCCTGACTTTC. Translated, it gives CASSIGPPGANVLTF.

In its sample, this clone was seen many times. The chain employs TRBV4-1 and TRBJ2-7, with D perhaps assigned TRBD1 or TRBD2 (5 bases each). Germline assignment: CDR1 MGHRA and CDR2 YSYEKL. CDR3 length: 15 residues. V was trimmed by 4 bases and J by 1 base, leaving 14 bases between them. For the CDR3, the DNA is TGCGCCAGCAGCCCCCCATCGGGACGGTCCTACGAGCAGTACTTC. Translated: CASSPPSGRSYEQYF.

This clone was seen many times. The chain couples TRBV7-3 to TRBJ1-1; D perhaps matches TRBD1 (5 bases). From germline, CDR1 is SGHTA and CDR2 FQGTGA. V was cut by 5 bases and J by 4 bases, with 14 bases left in between. The CDR3 covers 14 residues. The CDR3 nucleotides read TGTGCCAGCAGCCCTCAGCCGGGGGGCACTGAAGCTTTCTTT. This encodes CASSPQPGGTEAFF.

At least ten counts were recorded for this clone. In nucleotides, the CDR3 is TGTGCCTGGAAGTGGGGTACAAGTAGGAGGGGGCAAGGAAACACCATATATTTT. It yields the protein CAWKWGTSRRGQGNTIYF. The rearrangement links TRBV30 to TRBJ1-3; TRBD1 aligns across 7 bases. This CDR3 has 18 amino acids. The V gene's germline CDR1 is GTSNPN and CDR2 SVGIG (reference sequence). V lost 4 bases and J lost 4; bases outside the gene matches: 19.

This clone was seen many times. The chain links TRBV2 to TRBJ2-6; TRBD1 is a possible D gene (6 bases). This CDR3 region has 15 residues. Germline V gene sequence: CDR1 SNHLY, CDR2 FYNNEI. With 4 bases removed from V and 5 bases from J, the gap between germline ends came to 12 bases. The CDR3 here is CASSGQAARANVLTF. The CDR3 DNA reads as TGTGCCAGCAGTGGACAGGCCGCCCGGGCCAACGTCCTGACTTTC.

This clone was seen a few times. Mismatch with germline at one junction end may stem from a read error. This sample includes further DNA sequences coding for the same CDR3. The chain uses TRBV19 and TRBJ1-5; no reliable D call. The CDR3 loop spans 15 amino acids. Looked up from germline, CDR1 is LNHDA and CDR2 is SQIVND (reference sequence). The CDR3 here is CASSMLGSSYQPQHF. In nucleotides, the CDR3 is TGTGCCAGTAGTATGCTCGGTTCGAGCTATCAGCCCCAACATTTT. Using reference TRBV19 and TRBJ1-5 for the parts outside the CDR3, the full variable domain is DGGITQSPKYLFRKEGQNVTLSCEQNLNHDAMYWYRQDPGQGLRLIYYSQIVNDFQKGDIAEGYSVSREKKESFPLTVTSAQKNPTAFYLCASSMLGSSYQPQHFGDGTRLSIL.

This clone was seen repeatedly, ten times or more. The rearrangement links TRBV6-2 or TRBV6-3 to TRBJ2-5; possible D gene TRBD2, 6 bases. The CDR3 has 16 residues. Germline CDR1 and CDR2: MNHEY and SVGEGT. V was trimmed by 5 bases and J by 6 bases, leaving 22 bases between them. The CDR3: CASSADTHVGGKTQYF. CDR3 nucleotide sequence: TGTGCCAGCAGTGCGGACACCCACGTCGGGGGAAAGACCCAGTACTTC.